A selection of T cell receptor beta chains follows, all from one sample in a study of cytomegalovirus exposure and HLA in healthy donors. The table came from immunoSEQ multiplex PCR; TCRdb's copy has only in-frame clones and leaves some out. Among around 150,000 clones listed, more than 75% were seen once. Specimen: PBMCs. Receptors originate from a man aged 30 to 39 in good health and CMV-seronegative. Each CDR3 is given with its conserved first and last residue. Fields, in order: V gene, D gene, J gene, clone size, CDR3 DNA, CDR3 protein. A D gene is named only where the DNA matches it firmly. Some rows have no size entry. The others give once, few or many, or a class for an expanded clone.

v_gene: TRBV19; d_gene: TRBD2; j_gene: TRBJ2-1; abundance: .; CDR3nt: TGTGCCAGTATTCAGGGCGGGAGGTCAGATGAGCAGTTCTTC; CDR3aa: CASIQGGRSDEQFF
v_gene: TRBV15; d_gene: .; j_gene: TRBJ1-4; abundance: few; CDR3nt: TGTGCCACCAGCAGGGGCCAGGGACTGTTTTTT; CDR3aa: CATSRGQGLFF
v_gene: TRBV7-9; d_gene: TRBD2; j_gene: TRBJ2-1; abundance: .; CDR3nt: TGTGCCAGCAGCTTACTATTACTAGCGGGAGGTGGTAATGAGCAGTTCTTC; CDR3aa: CASSLLLLAGGGNEQFF
v_gene: TRBV5-6; d_gene: .; j_gene: TRBJ1-6; abundance: .; CDR3nt: TGTGCCAGCAGCCCACGGACAGAGAATTCACCCCTCCACTTT; CDR3aa: CASSPRTENSPLHF
v_gene: TRBV7-9; d_gene: TRBD1; j_gene: TRBJ2-7; abundance: .; CDR3nt: TGTGCCAGCAGCGTAACAGCGCCGGACAGGGGCCACGAGCAGTACTTC; CDR3aa: CASSVTAPDRGHEQYF
v_gene: TRBV28; d_gene: .; j_gene: TRBJ1-1; abundance: .; CDR3nt: TGTGCCAGCACCCTCTCTCGGACAGACACTGAAGCTTTCTTT; CDR3aa: CASTLSRTDTEAFF
v_gene: TRBV7-2; d_gene: .; j_gene: TRBJ2-2; abundance: .; CDR3nt: TGTGCCAGCAGCTGGGGCCGGAACACCGGGGAGCTGTTTTTT; CDR3aa: CASSWGRNTGELFF
v_gene: TRBV7-2; d_gene: TRBD1; j_gene: TRBJ2-7; abundance: .; CDR3nt: TGTGCCAGCAGCTGGGACAGGGTTTCGAACGAGCAGTACTTC; CDR3aa: CASSWDRVSNEQYF
v_gene: TRBV27; d_gene: .; j_gene: TRBJ2-3; abundance: .; CDR3nt: TGTGCCAGCAGAGCTAGCGGCACAGATACGCAGTATTTT; CDR3aa: CASRASGTDTQYF
v_gene: TRBV6-5; d_gene: TRBD1; j_gene: TRBJ1-5; abundance: few; CDR3nt: TGTGCCAGCAGTTACGCCCGTCAGGGACAGTCCCAGCATTTT; CDR3aa: CASSYARQGQSQHF
v_gene: TRBV28; d_gene: .; j_gene: TRBJ1-3; abundance: once; CDR3nt: TGTGCCAGCAGTCTAGTTGTGGCTTCGTCGGGAAACACCATATATTTT; CDR3aa: CASSLVVASSGNTIYF
v_gene: TRBV30; d_gene: .; j_gene: TRBJ1-1; abundance: .; CDR3nt: TGTGCCTGGAGTGTGGTCAGTGAAGCTTTCTTT; CDR3aa: CAWSVVSEAFF
v_gene: TRBV6-1; d_gene: TRBD1; j_gene: TRBJ1-1; abundance: few; CDR3nt: TGTGCCAGCAGCAGACAGGGACTCACTGAAGCTTTCTTT; CDR3aa: CASSRQGLTEAFF
v_gene: TRBV7-9; d_gene: .; j_gene: TRBJ1-1; abundance: .; CDR3nt: TGTGCCAGCAGCCCACCGGGACAAGGCTTGACTGAAGCTTTCTTT; CDR3aa: CASSPPGQGLTEAFF
v_gene: TRBV14; d_gene: .; j_gene: TRBJ2-1; abundance: .; CDR3nt: TGTGCCAGCAGCCAAGATTACGGCAGGGGCGGCAATGAGCAGTTCTTC; CDR3aa: CASSQDYGRGGNEQFF
v_gene: TRBV6-1; d_gene: TRBD1; j_gene: TRBJ1-3; abundance: once; CDR3nt: TGTGCCAGCAGAAGGACAGGGGGGCACACCATATATTTT; CDR3aa: CASRRTGGHTIYF
v_gene: TRBV9; d_gene: TRBD1; j_gene: TRBJ2-2; abundance: .; CDR3nt: TGTGCCAGCAGCGCAACAGGGGCGGGCGGGGAGCTGTTTTTT; CDR3aa: CASSATGAGGELFF
v_gene: TRBV15; d_gene: .; j_gene: TRBJ2-1; abundance: .; CDR3nt: TGTGCCAGTAAGGAGGCCACCGCCTACAATGAGCAGTTCTTC; CDR3aa: CASKEATAYNEQFF
v_gene: TRBV11-1; d_gene: TRBD2; j_gene: TRBJ2-1; abundance: .; CDR3nt: TGTGCCAGCAGCTCCGGGACTAGCGGGTCCTACAATGAGCAGTTCTTC; CDR3aa: CASSSGTSGSYNEQFF
v_gene: TRBV4-1; d_gene: .; j_gene: TRBJ2-7; abundance: few; CDR3nt: TGCGCCAGCAGCCAGGGACTGGGCTACGAGCAGTACTTC; CDR3aa: CASSQGLGYEQYF
v_gene: TRBV5-4; d_gene: TRBD1; j_gene: TRBJ2-1; abundance: .; CDR3nt: TGTGCCAGCAGCTACCGGGACAGAAACAATGAGCAGTTCTTC; CDR3aa: CASSYRDRNNEQFF
v_gene: TRBV29-1; d_gene: .; j_gene: TRBJ1-1; abundance: .; CDR3nt: TGCAGCGGTCAAGGAGGGAACACTGAAGCTTTCTTT; CDR3aa: CSGQGGNTEAFF
v_gene: TRBV11-2; d_gene: .; j_gene: TRBJ2-7; abundance: .; CDR3nt: TGTGCCAGCAGCTTAAACACAAGATACGAGCAGTACTTC; CDR3aa: CASSLNTRYEQYF
v_gene: TRBV16; d_gene: .; j_gene: TRBJ1-5; abundance: .; CDR3nt: TGTGCCAGCAGCCCACAGGTTACTGTCCCCTTCCCCCAGCATTTT; CDR3aa: CASSPQVTVPFPQHF
v_gene: TRBV27; d_gene: .; j_gene: TRBJ2-1; abundance: .; CDR3nt: TGTGCCAGCATGGTCAGGTTTGGCTACAATGAGCAGTTCTTC; CDR3aa: CASMVRFGYNEQFF
v_gene: TRBV2; d_gene: TRBD1; j_gene: TRBJ1-4; abundance: .; CDR3nt: TGTGCCAGCAGTGAACAGGGACAGGGAGGATTTGGGGAAAAACTGTTTTTT; CDR3aa: CASSEQGQGGFGEKLFF
v_gene: TRBV14; d_gene: TRBD1; j_gene: TRBJ2-7; abundance: .; CDR3nt: TGTGCCAGCAGCCCCTGGACAGGTTCCTACGAGCAGTACTTC; CDR3aa: CASSPWTGSYEQYF
v_gene: TRBV6-5; d_gene: .; j_gene: TRBJ1-1; abundance: .; CDR3nt: TGTGCCAGCAGTTACTCTGTGACAGCAATTAACACTGAAGCTTTCTTT; CDR3aa: CASSYSVTAINTEAFF
v_gene: TRBV19; d_gene: .; j_gene: TRBJ1-2; abundance: .; CDR3nt: TGTGCCAGTAGTATAGTTGGGCGCGACTATGGCTACACCTTC; CDR3aa: CASSIVGRDYGYTF
v_gene: TRBV30; d_gene: .; j_gene: TRBJ2-6; abundance: .; CDR3nt: TGTGCCTGGAGTTTCGGCTCTGGGGCCAACGTCCTGACTTTC; CDR3aa: CAWSFGSGANVLTF
v_gene: TRBV10-3; d_gene: TRBD1; j_gene: TRBJ1-4; abundance: .; CDR3nt: TGTGCCATCAGTTCAGTTCAGACAGGGACTAATGAAAAACTGTTTTTT; CDR3aa: CAISSVQTGTNEKLFF
v_gene: TRBV5-1; d_gene: TRBD2; j_gene: TRBJ2-1; abundance: .; CDR3nt: TGCGCCAGCAGCATTAGCGGGAGGGCCAATGAGCAGTTCTTC; CDR3aa: CASSISGRANEQFF
v_gene: TRBV4-3; d_gene: .; j_gene: TRBJ1-4; abundance: few; CDR3nt: TGCGCCAGCAGCCAAGACGAAGCCGGAAAACTGTTTTTT; CDR3aa: CASSQDEAGKLFF
v_gene: TRBV7-2; d_gene: .; j_gene: TRBJ1-5; abundance: few; CDR3nt: TGTGCCAGCAACAATTATAGCAATCAGCCCCAGCATTTT; CDR3aa: CASNNYSNQPQHF
v_gene: TRBV18; d_gene: TRBD2; j_gene: TRBJ2-3; abundance: .; CDR3nt: TGTGCCAGCTCACCACGGGGGGGTAGCACAGATACGCAGTATTTT; CDR3aa: CASSPRGGSTDTQYF
v_gene: TRBV9; d_gene: TRBD1; j_gene: TRBJ2-1; abundance: .; CDR3nt: TGTGCCAGTTCCGGGACAGGGGGCGCGTGGGTCTACAATGAGCAGTTCTTC; CDR3aa: CASSGTGGAWVYNEQFF
v_gene: TRBV5-1; d_gene: TRBD2; j_gene: TRBJ2-1; abundance: .; CDR3nt: TGCGCCAGCAGCTCCCTAGCGGGAAGCTCCTACAATGAGCAGTTCTTC; CDR3aa: CASSSLAGSSYNEQFF
v_gene: TRBV5-1; d_gene: .; j_gene: TRBJ2-2; abundance: .; CDR3nt: TGCGCCAGCAGCTTGCTACAGGGAATTCACACCGGGGAGCTGTTTTTT; CDR3aa: CASSLLQGIHTGELFF